The source of this T cell receptor beta chain is a study of blood T cell repertoires in COVID-19. On the study more broadly: Italy, Spain and the United States were the sources of the convalescent and acute COVID-19 samples. The cDNA or gDNA used as material had been derived from T cells, B-cell-depleted T cells, or PBMCs.

Authors' processing steps: Scientists estimated how many nucleated cells there were by amplifying reference gene primers. Repertoires were generated with immunoSEQ multiplex PCR, while TCRdb's copy carries only in-frame clones and drops some. The DNA was the basis for D and trimming; V, J and clone size are from that table. The sample shows about 120,000 clones, more than 75% of them seen only once. Note on this clone: The same CDR3 is also encoded by other DNA sequences in this sample.

The CDR3 loop spans 15 amino acids. Germline assignment: CDR1 GTSNPN and CDR2 SVGIG (reference sequence). V was trimmed by 3 bases and J by 0 bases, leaving 13 bases between them. The specimen was peripheral blood. The J gene is TRBJ2-3, the V gene TRBV30; the D gene is possibly TRBD2 (7 bases). The TCR sequence derives from an older woman with acute or convalescent COVID-19. DNA of the CDR3: TGTGCCTGGAGCTCGGGGGGCCGTAGCACAGATACGCAGTATTTT. Translated, it gives CAWSSGGRSTDTQYF.